This TCR beta chain was captured in a study of long-term antiretroviral therapy in people with HIV. Study in general: Sampling started about a decade before the 2015 immediate-ART recommendation.

Version v3.0 of the immunoSEQ assay was performed at survey level. Sequencing was performed with immunoSEQ multiplex PCR; in TCRdb, only in-frame clones are kept and a portion is missing. The sample includes some 23,000 clones, roughly 80% of them seen just once. General study findings and limits: Pre-ART clonal expansion yielded clones that dominated the repertoire at all time points. ART-treated samples gained diversity yet remained below transplant donor controls. Repertoires with HIV possessed tighter CDR3 length spans than those of controls.

With 1 base clipped from V and 4 bases from J, the junction kept 8 bases outside the gene matches. The CDR3 consists of 16 residues. Germline V gene lookup returns CDR1 SGHAT and CDR2 FQNNGV. Remarks on this clone: Its antigen is still unknown.

The receptor's source is a woman aged 40-49 years with HIV. Material: unsorted PBMCs, obtained 1.1 years before starting antiretroviral therapy. This chain joins TRBV11-2 and TRBJ1-1, with 8 bases lining up with TRBD1. CDR3 residues: CASSLGRTGQGTEAFF. In DNA form, the CDR3 reads TGTGCCAGCAGCTTAGGCCGGACAGGGCAGGGCACTGAAGCTTTCTTT.